The 22 T cell receptor beta chains below come from one sample, sequenced in a study of cytomegalovirus exposure and HLA in healthy donors. The PCR contained 60 Vbeta and 13 Jbeta primers. TCRdb keeps only in-frame clones here, not all; method: immunoSEQ multiplex PCR. This sample has approximately 180,000 clones; more than 75% occur once, and the top ten carry roughly 1.6%. The sample was PBMCs. The receptors shown here come from a woman aged 50 to 60 in good health and CMV-seronegative.

Here the CDR3 reads CASSGLAGGPDEQYF. Written as DNA, the CDR3 is TGCGCCAGCAGTGGACTAGCGGGAGGGCCGGACGAGCAGTACTTC. J is TRBJ2-7 and V is TRBV5-1; 15 bases align to TRBD2. This CDR3 has 15 residues. The J segment lost 5 bases and the V segment lost 5 bases, leaving 5 bases of the junction unmatched. Per the germline V gene, CDR1 is SGHRS and CDR2 is YFSETQ.

This clone has a handful of counts. The chain is built from TRBV5-1 and TRBJ2-3; the D gene is possibly TRBD2 (6 bases). Germline V gene lookup returns CDR1 SGHRS and CDR2 YFSETQ. This CDR3 comprises 14 residues. Deletions cut 4 bases from V and 4 bases from J, with 13 bases between. CDR3 residues: CASSAGGKPDTQYF. As DNA, the CDR3 is TGCGCCAGCAGCGCGGGCGGGAAACCAGATACGCAGTATTTT.

The sample holds a few counts of this clone. V is TRBV6-1 and J is TRBJ1-1; no firm D call. Trimming shortened V by 5 bases and J by 1 base, and 8 bases separated the two germline ends. The CDR3 has 13 residues. Germline V CDR1 and CDR2: MNHNS, SASEGT. The chain's CDR3 is CASSLSGNTEAFF. CDR3 nucleotides: TGTGCCAGCAGTCTCTCAGGGAACACTGAAGCTTTCTTT.

This clone was detected a few times. Other DNA sequences of this sample code for an identical CDR3. The rearrangement uses TRBV6-6 and TRBJ1-4; TRBD1 aligns across 8 bases. The CDR3 contains 14 residues. Trimming at V came to 4 bases and at J to 8 bases, leaving 6 bases not matched to a gene. The germline V gene encodes CDR1 MNHNY and CDR2 SVGAGI (reference sequence). CDR3 amino acids: CASSSGTGREKLFF. The CDR3 coding sequence is TGTGCCAGCAGTTCGGGGACAGGCCGGGAAAAACTGTTTTTT.

Comments on this clone: Relative to the germline gene, one junction end is altered; a read error may explain this. The chain has TRBV9 and TRBJ1-1; 7 positions agree with TRBD1. The CDR3 totals 17 residues. Germline V gives CDR1 SGDLS, CDR2 YYNGEE. The CDR3 is CASSVGAGGSRNTEAFF. CDR3 DNA sequence: TGTGCCAGCAGTGTAGGGGCAGGGGGTTCCCGGAACACTGAAGCTTTCTTT.

This chain links TRBV18 with TRBJ1-5; a possible D gene is TRBD1 (6 bases). The CDR3 totals 15 residues. V lost 3 bases to trimming and J lost 2 bases, with 11 bases between them. Germline CDR1 KGHSH, CDR2 LQKENI. The DNA of the CDR3 is TGTGCCAGCTCACCTCAGGGGCTTGGCAATCAGCCCCAGCATTTT. Translating gives CASSPQGLGNQPQHF.

The chain joins TRBV6-6 to TRBJ2-7, with 10 positions matching TRBD1. Germline trimming cut 8 bases from V and 1 base from J; bases unmatched to any gene: 8. Per the germline V gene, CDR1 is MNHNY and CDR2 is SVGAGI (reference sequence). CDR3 size: 15 residues. In nucleotides, the CDR3 is TGTGCCAGCCGCCCCCCGGGACAGGGGTCCTACGAGCAGTACTTC. This encodes CASRPPGQGSYEQYF.

This sequence joins TRBV28 and TRBJ2-1; D is perhaps TRBD2 (5 bases). The germline V and J ends were trimmed by 6 bases and 3 bases, with 15 bases remaining between them. CDR3 length: 15 residues. In germline, CDR1 is MDHEN, CDR2 SYDVKM. In DNA, the CDR3 is TGTGCCAGCAGCCCTATCGAGGGAGACTACAATGAGCAGTTCTTC. This translates into CASSPIEGDYNEQFF.

This clone was observed a few times. The genes are TRBV28 and TRBJ1-1, with D perhaps matching TRBD1 (5 bases). CDR1 MDHEN and CDR2 SYDVKM come from the germline V gene. V gave up 3 bases and J gave up 4 bases, with 15 bases separating them. This CDR3 is built from 15 residues. CDR3: CASSFGGGGGTEAFF. The CDR3 DNA sequence: TGTGCCAGCAGTTTCGGTGGCGGGGGAGGCACTGAAGCTTTCTTT.

The table lists this clone with a few counts. The rearrangement links TRBV28 to TRBJ2-6; D uncertain. The CDR3 totals 17 residues. Trimming cost V 7 bases and J 0 bases, with 16 bases left between them. Germline V CDR1 and CDR2: MDHEN, SYDVKM. The CDR3 coding sequence is TGTGCCAGCACCTCCCTTAGGAGAAGCTCTGGGGCCAACGTCCTGACTTTC. Protein: CASTSLRRSSGANVLTF. Based on the CDR3 plus reference TRBV28 and TRBJ2-6, the full variable domain is DVKVTQSSRYLVKRTGEKVFLECVQDMDHENMFWYRQDPGLGLRLIYFSYDVKMKEKGDIPEGYSVSREKKERFSLILESASTNQTSMYLCASTSLRRSSGANVLTFGAGSRLTVL.

The rearrangement uses TRBV18 and TRBJ2-5; 8 bases line up with TRBD1. Per the germline V gene, CDR1 is KGHSH and CDR2 is LQKENI. CDR3 size: 15 residues. Trimming removed 3 bases from V and 2 bases from J; junction bases left unmatched: 5. The CDR3 spells CASSPQTGEQETQYF. In nucleotides, the CDR3 is TGTGCCAGCTCACCCCAGACAGGGGAACAAGAGACCCAGTACTTC.

The chain employs TRBV6-6 and TRBJ2-7, with D tentatively TRBD2 (5 bases). Germline V lookup: CDR1 MNHNY, CDR2 SVGAGI (reference sequence). V shed 4 bases and J shed 3 bases, with 16 bases lying between them. CDR3 length: 15 amino acids. For the CDR3, the DNA is TGTGCCAGCAGTTTCACTAGGGCCAAAGTCTACGAGCAGTACTTC. It codes for CASSFTRAKVYEQYF.

The CDR3 DNA is TGTGCCAGCAGCCTACGACAGCCTGGAAACACCATATATTTT. It is translated as CASSLRQPGNTIYF. The chain couples TRBV13 to TRBJ1-3, with D possibly matching TRBD1 (5 bases). Between the trimmed V and J ends, which lost 5 bases and 2 bases, there was a span of 10 bases. Germline V CDR1 and CDR2: PRHDT, FYEKMQ (reference sequence). The CDR3 is made up of 14 amino acids.

CDR3 DNA sequence: TGTGCCAGCAGTGAAGCAAATAGAGTTAGCACAGATACGCAGTATTTT. The encoded protein is CASSEANRVSTDTQYF. The chain joins TRBV2 to TRBJ2-3; no definite D call. The CDR3 runs to 16 residues. CDR1 SNHLY and CDR2 FYNNEI come from the germline V gene. Between the trimmed V and J ends, which lost 0 bases and 0 bases, there was a span of 10 bases.

In this sample, this clone turned up a few times. The chain is built from TRBV19 and TRBJ1-2; D may be TRBD1 (6 bases). The CDR3 is made up of 15 amino acids. V lost 6 bases, J lost 6 bases, and 20 bases lay in between. CDR1 and CDR2 (germline): LNHDA, SQIVND (reference sequence). The CDR3 region is CASSPGPWGLDGYTF. The CDR3 DNA sequence: TGTGCCAGTAGCCCAGGTCCGTGGGGGCTTGATGGCTACACCTTC.

In the case of this clone: Different DNA sequences within this sample yield the same CDR3. The chain joins TRBV7-2 to TRBJ2-7, with TRBD2 matching 10 bases. Germline V gives CDR1 SGHTA, CDR2 FQGNSA. Unmatched junction bases numbered 6, after V lost 2 bases and J lost 5 bases. This CDR3 comprises 15 residues. This CDR3 reads CASSLKAGGPHEQYF. CDR3 coding DNA: TGTGCCAGCAGCTTAAAAGCGGGAGGGCCACACGAGCAGTACTTC.

The CDR3 is CASSFPGTGNTGYTF. CDR3 bases: TGTGCCAGCAGCTTCCCGGGGACAGGGAATACAGGCTACACCTTC. The chain combines TRBV7-2 with TRBJ1-2; 9 nucleotides match TRBD1. The CDR3 consists of 15 residues. In germline, CDR1 is SGHTA, CDR2 FQGNSA. J was trimmed by 8 bases and V by 3 bases; bases with no gene match: 10.

The chain combines TRBV5-1 with TRBJ2-7; maybe TRBD2 (5 bases). This CDR3 has 15 residues. Trimming took 5 bases from V and 2 from J, leaving 17 bases between them. Germline CDR1 and CDR2: SGHRS and YFSETQ. The CDR3 is CASSWGEKSAYEQYF. The CDR3 DNA sequence: TGCGCCAGCAGTTGGGGAGAGAAATCGGCCTACGAGCAGTACTTC.

This chain links TRBV7-2 with TRBJ2-3; TRBD1 matches 7 bases. Germline V gene data show CDR1 as SGHTA and CDR2 as FQGNSA. This CDR3 region has 16 residues. J gave up 2 bases and V 4 bases, and 9 bases lay outside the gene matches. The CDR3 sequence is CASSWDSLGPTDTQYF. The CDR3 DNA follows: TGTGCCAGCAGCTGGGACAGCCTTGGGCCCACAGATACGCAGTATTTT.

V gene TRBV5-1 combines with J gene TRBJ2-1; D ambiguous. Germline CDR1 and CDR2: SGHRS and YFSETQ. Trimming shortened V by 6 bases and J by 0 bases, and 16 bases separated the two germline ends. The CDR3 extends over 16 amino acids. The CDR3 sequence is CASNPGTFSSYNEQFF. Written as DNA, the CDR3 is TGCGCCAGCAATCCGGGTACTTTTAGCTCCTACAATGAGCAGTTCTTC. The whole variable domain, filled in from reference TRBV5-1 and TRBJ2-1, reads KAGVTQTPRYLIKTRGQQVTLSCSPISGHRSVSWYQQTPGQGLQFLFEYFSETQRNKGNFPGRFSGRQFSNSRSEMNVSTLELGDSALYLCASNPGTFSSYNEQFFGPGTRLTVL.

The genes are TRBV5-5 and TRBJ1-1; the match to TRBD1 covers 8 bases. The CDR3 runs to 14 residues. The germline gives CDR1 SGHKS, CDR2 YYEKEE (reference sequence). The junction had 2 bases not matched to a gene; V was cut back by 3 bases and J by 1 base. CDR3 amino acids: CASSWDRQNTEAFF. The CDR3 DNA is TGTGCCAGCAGCTGGGACAGGCAGAACACTGAAGCTTTCTTT.

This sequence joins TRBV5-4 and TRBJ1-1; 9 positions agree with TRBD1. Germline CDR1 SGHNT, CDR2 YYREEE (reference sequence). Trimming removed 6 bases from V and 0 bases from J; junction bases left unmatched: 9. The CDR3 spans 16 residues. DNA of the CDR3: TGTGCCAGCACCTGGGAACAGGGGGCTCTGAACACTGAAGCTTTCTTT. It codes for CASTWEQGALNTEAFF.